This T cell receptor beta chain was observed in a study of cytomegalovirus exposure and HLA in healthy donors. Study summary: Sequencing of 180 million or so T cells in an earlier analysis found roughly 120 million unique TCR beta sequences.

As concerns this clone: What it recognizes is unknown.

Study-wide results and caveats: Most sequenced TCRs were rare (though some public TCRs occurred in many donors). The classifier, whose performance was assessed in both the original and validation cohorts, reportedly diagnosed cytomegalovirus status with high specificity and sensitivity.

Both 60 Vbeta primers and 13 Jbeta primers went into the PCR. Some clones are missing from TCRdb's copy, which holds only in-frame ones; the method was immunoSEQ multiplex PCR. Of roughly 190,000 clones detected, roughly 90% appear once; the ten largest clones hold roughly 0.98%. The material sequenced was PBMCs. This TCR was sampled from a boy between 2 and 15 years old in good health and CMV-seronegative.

The CDR3 is CASSEASWADTQYF. The CDR3 nucleotides are TGTGCCAGCAGCGAGGCTAGTTGGGCAGATACGCAGTATTTT. The chain couples TRBV9 to TRBJ2-3, with D unresolved. The CDR3 is 14 residues long. CDR1 SGDLS and CDR2 YYNGEE come from the germline V gene. V lost 3 bases, J lost 4 bases, and 12 bases lay in between.